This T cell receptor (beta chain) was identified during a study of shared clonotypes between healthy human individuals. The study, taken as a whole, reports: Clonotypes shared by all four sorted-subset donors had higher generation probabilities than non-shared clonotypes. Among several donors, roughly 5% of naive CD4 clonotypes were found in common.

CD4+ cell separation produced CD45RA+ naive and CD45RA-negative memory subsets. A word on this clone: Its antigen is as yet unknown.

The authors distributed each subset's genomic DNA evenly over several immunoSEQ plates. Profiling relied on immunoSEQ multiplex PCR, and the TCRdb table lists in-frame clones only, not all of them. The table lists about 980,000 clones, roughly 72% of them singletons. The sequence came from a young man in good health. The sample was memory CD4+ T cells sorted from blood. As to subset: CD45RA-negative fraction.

CDR3 amino acids: CAISNRGNQPQHF. DNA of the CDR3: TGTGCCATCAGTAACAGGGGCAATCAGCCCCAGCATTTT. The chain recombines TRBV10-3 with TRBJ1-5; tentative D call: TRBD1 (6 bases). Trimming took 5 bases from V and 2 from J, leaving 7 bases between them. CDR3 length: 13 amino acids. From germline, CDR1 is ENHRY and CDR2 SYGVKD.